This passage covers 29 T cell receptor beta chains from one sample sequenced in a study of beta chain features in type 1 diabetes. These receptors are not linked to any known antigen. Of the isolated RNA, all was reverse transcribed, and so the sequenced material was expressed TCRB transcripts. The repertoire was sequenced with immunoSEQ multiplex PCR; TCRdb's copy has only in-frame clones and lacks some. The sample gives under 350,000 clones, around 22% of which show up once; more than 0.009% is in the top ten. Study-level points and caveats: Significant though moderate, a shortening of TCRB CDR3s appeared in all four CD4+ subsets of Type 1 diabetes patients.

Sequencing was carried out using naive CD4+ T cells from blood. The receptors shown here come from a woman aged 25-40 years with type 1 diabetes.

This clone appeared a few times. The chain couples TRBV5-1 to TRBJ2-1; D might be TRBD2 (6 bases). CDR1 is SGHRS, CDR2 YFSETQ, per germline. V dropped 4 bases and J dropped 7 bases, with 12 bases sitting between them. This CDR3 is 13 amino acids long. DNA for the CDR3: TGCGCCAGCAGCCCCCTGCGGGGTAATGAGCAGTTCTTC. Protein: CASSPLRGNEQFF.

This clone has just a few counts. This sequence joins TRBV9 and TRBJ2-3, with D tentatively TRBD1 (6 bases). The ends were cut back, 0 bases at V and 1 base at J, with 12 bases in the middle. CDR1 is SGDLS, CDR2 YYNGEE, per germline. The CDR3 has 16 amino acids. CDR3 sequence: CASSVDGGAGTDTQYF. CDR3 in DNA: TGTGCCAGCAGCGTAGATGGGGGCGCGGGCACAGATACGCAGTATTTT.

The J gene is TRBJ1-4, the V gene TRBV30; a possible D gene is TRBD1 (5 bases). The V and J ends lost 4 bases and 0 bases respectively, with 9 bases between them. The CDR3 contains 14 residues. Germline CDR1 reads GTSNPN; CDR2 reads SVGIG (reference sequence). CDR3 amino acids: CAWTRQSTNEKLFF. CDR3 DNA: TGTGCCTGGACCCGACAGTCAACTAATGAAAAACTGTTTTTT.

This chain joins TRBV14 and TRBJ1-2; a weak D match, TRBD1 (5 bases). This CDR3 spans 12 amino acids. CDR1 is SGHDN, CDR2 FVKESK, per germline. The germline V and J ends were trimmed by 0 bases and 6 bases, with 5 bases remaining between them. The CDR3 loop reads CASSQDRDGYTF. CDR3 DNA: TGTGCCAGCAGCCAAGACAGGGATGGCTACACCTTC.

This clone was detected only a few times. The gene calls are TRBV7-9 and TRBJ2-7; D call uncertain. CDR1 is SEHNR and CDR2 is FQNEAQ in the germline V gene (reference sequence). The CDR3 totals 11 residues. Trimming pared 7 bases from V and 5 bases from J, leaving 9 bases between. The CDR3 DNA reads as TGTGCCAGCATGCAACTCAACGAGCAGTACTTC. It specifies CASMQLNEQYF. Drawing the rest from reference TRBV7-9 and TRBJ2-7, the complete variable domain is DTGVSQNPRHKITKRGQNVTFRCDPISEHNRLYWYRQTLGQGPEFLTYFQNEAQLEKSRLLSDRFSAERPKGSFSTLEIQRTEQGDSAMYLCASMQLNEQYFGPGTRLTVT.

J is TRBJ2-1 and V is TRBV19; 9 nucleotides align to TRBD1. This CDR3 region has 13 residues. J was trimmed by 12 bases and V by 1 base; bases with no gene match: 4. CDR1 is LNHDA, CDR2 SQIVND, per germline (reference sequence). The CDR3 region is CASSIGGQGVQFF. The CDR3 DNA sequence: TGTGCCAGTAGTATAGGGGGACAGGGTGTGCAGTTCTTC.

This clone was picked up a small number of times. J is TRBJ2-3 and V is TRBV29-1; possibly TRBD1 for D (5 bases). With 6 bases removed from V and 1 base from J, the gap between germline ends came to 14 bases. Per germline, CDR1 SQVTM and CDR2 ANQGSEA. The length of the CDR3 is 14 residues. CDR3 in amino acids: CSVVTGRGTDTQYF. As DNA, the CDR3 is TGCAGCGTGGTTACAGGACGAGGCACAGATACGCAGTATTTT.

The chain combines TRBV28 with TRBJ1-1; the match to TRBD1 covers 7 bases. The CDR3 is 17 amino acids. Losses at the gene ends were 0 bases for V and 0 bases for J; bases not matched to a gene: 7. The germline CDR1 and CDR2 sequences are MDHEN and SYDVKM. CDR3 residues: CASSLWGEGTVNTEAFF. The CDR3 nucleotides are TGTGCCAGCAGTTTATGGGGAGAGGGGACAGTGAACACTGAAGCTTTCTTT.

The chain joins TRBV7-9 to TRBJ2-2; D remains unclear. CDR1 is SEHNR and CDR2 is FQNEAQ in the germline V gene (reference sequence). This CDR3 contains 17 residues. The V end was cut by 4 bases, the J end by 1 base, with 16 bases between. CDR3 nucleotides: TGTGCCAGCAGCTCTCCCCAAACGAAGAGGAACACCGGGGAGCTGTTTTTT. It codes for CASSSPQTKRNTGELFF.

With respect to this clone: Different DNA sequences within this sample yield the same CDR3. The rearrangement links TRBV5-4 to TRBJ2-1; 13 bases align to TRBD2. The CDR3 length is 15 residues. Trimming removed 5 bases from V and 4 bases from J; junction bases left unmatched: 3. Germline CDR1 and CDR2: SGHNT and YYREEE (reference sequence). The CDR3 here is CASSRTSGSYNEQFF. The CDR3 DNA reads as TGTGCCAGCAGTCGGACTAGCGGGAGTTACAATGAGCAGTTCTTC. The full variable domain, rest sourced from reference TRBV5-4 and TRBJ2-1, is ETGVTQSPTHLIKTRGQQVTLRCSSQSGHNTVSWYQQALGQGPQFIFQYYREEENGRGNFPPRFSGLQFPNYSSELNVNALELDDSALYLCASSRTSGSYNEQFFGPGTRLTVL.

The chain employs TRBV21-1 and TRBJ2-5; the table's D call TRBD1 went unverified against the DNA. TRBV21-1 is a documented pseudogene. CDR3 length: 14 amino acids. The CDR3 protein is CAIHGQDIQETQYF. CDR3 DNA sequence: TGTGCCATCCATGGGCAGGATATACAAGAGACCCAGTACTTC.

The chain carries TRBV6-6 and TRBJ2-4; 8 bases line up with TRBD1. CDR3 length: 13 amino acids. Germline trimming cut 5 bases from V and 8 bases from J; bases unmatched to any gene: 5. CDR1 is MNHNY, CDR2 SVGAGI, per germline (reference sequence). CDR3 loop: CASSANRGYIQYF. The CDR3 nucleotides are TGTGCCAGCAGTGCAAACAGGGGGTACATTCAGTACTTC.

The chain couples TRBV13 to TRBJ2-1; D gene uncertain. The CDR3 totals 12 residues. With 2 bases removed from V and 6 bases from J, the gap between germline ends came to 5 bases. Germline lookup yields CDR1 PRHDT and CDR2 FYEKMQ (reference sequence). The CDR3 reads CASSLKLNEQFF. The CDR3 DNA reads TGTGCCAGCAGCTTAAAACTCAATGAGCAGTTCTTC.

A remark on this clone: Other DNA sequences in this sample translate to the same CDR3. The chain combines TRBV9 with TRBJ2-5; TRBD2 might be the D (5 bases). The V end lost 0 bases, the J end lost 4 bases, and 7 bases lay between the germline ends. The V gene's germline CDR1 is SGDLS and CDR2 YYNGEE. CDR3 size: 13 residues. This CDR3 is CASSVAGGETQYF. CDR3 nucleotide sequence: TGTGCCAGCAGCGTAGCTGGAGGAGAGACCCAGTACTTC.

This clone has just a few counts. This chain uses TRBV5-1 with TRBJ2-5; possibly TRBD2 for D (6 bases). This CDR3 region has 14 residues. Germline assignment: CDR1 SGHRS and CDR2 YFSETQ. Trimming cost V 1 base and J 5 bases, with 12 bases left between them. In DNA form, the CDR3 reads TGCGCCAGCAGCTTGCCGGGAGCCACGGAGACCCAGTACTTC. Translated: CASSLPGATETQYF.

V usage is TRBV28 and J usage is TRBJ1-2; the match to TRBD1 covers 12 bases. V trimming: 5 bases; J trimming: 7 bases; junction bases outside the gene matches: 5. The CDR3 runs to 14 residues. Germline V gene sequence: CDR1 MDHEN, CDR2 SYDVKM. Here the CDR3 DNA reads TGTGCCAGCAGTATGGGACAGGGGGCGGGTGGCTACACCTTC. It translates to CASSMGQGAGGYTF.

This clone has a handful of counts. This chain links TRBV15 with TRBJ2-5; the D gene is possibly TRBD2 (6 bases). Trimming took off 3 bases at V and 5 bases at J, with 10 bases between the two ends. Per the germline V gene, CDR1 is LNHNV and CDR2 is YYDKDF (reference sequence). The CDR3 totals 13 residues. The DNA for the CDR3 is TGTGCCACCAGCAGGGCGGAGGGGGAGACCCAGTACTTC. Translating gives CATSRAEGETQYF.

The DNA of the CDR3 is TGTGCCAGCAGCCAAGATCGCACGGGATATCAGTACTTC. Encoded protein: CASSQDRTGYQYF. The gene calls are TRBV14 and TRBJ2-4, with a tentative D call TRBD2 (5 bases). This CDR3 region has 13 residues. V was pared by 0 bases and J by 12 bases, with 12 bases between. Germline CDR1 SGHDN, CDR2 FVKESK.

This chain joins TRBV11-2 and TRBJ1-2; TRBD1 aligns across 10 bases. CDR1 is SGHAT and CDR2 is FQNNGV in the germline V gene. V was pared by 4 bases and J by 8 bases, with 22 bases of the junction left unmatched. The CDR3 is 19 amino acids. The CDR3 loop reads CASSSPPGQGRGLVGGYTF. The CDR3 bases are TGTGCCAGCAGCTCGCCACCGGGACAGGGGCGAGGTCTCGTAGGGGGCTACACCTTC.

The genes are TRBV9 and TRBJ1-3; 7 nucleotides align to TRBD1. Germline V gene lookup returns CDR1 SGDLS and CDR2 YYNGEE. This CDR3 spans 16 amino acids. Trimming cost V 2 bases and J 1 base; bases outside gene matches: 6. In DNA form, the CDR3 reads TGTGCCAGCAGCGTTCGGACAGGAGGGTCTGGAAACACCATATATTTT. This encodes CASSVRTGGSGNTIYF.

The V and J genes are TRBV9 and TRBJ2-5, with 12 bases aligning to TRBD2. Trimming removed 3 bases from V and 0 bases from J; junction bases left unmatched: 9. CDR1 is SGDLS, CDR2 YYNGEE, per germline. This CDR3 region has 18 residues. The CDR3 DNA reads as TGTGCCAGCAGCGCCGGACTAGCGGGATGGGAGTACCAAGAGACCCAGTACTTC. This sequence encodes CASSAGLAGWEYQETQYF. Looking up the rest from reference TRBV9 and TRBJ2-5 gives the full variable domain: DSGVTQTPKHLITATGQRVTLRCSPRSGDLSVYWYQQSLDQGLQFLIQYYNGEERAKGNILERFSAQQFPDLHSELNLSSLELGDSALYFCASSAGLAGWEYQETQYFGPGTRLLVL.

The sample holds a few counts of this clone. V usage is TRBV29-1 and J usage is TRBJ1-2; D unresolved. V was clipped by 0 bases and J by 7 bases, with 6 bases between them. There are 11 residues in the CDR3. CDR1 and CDR2 (germline): SQVTM, ANQGSEA. For the CDR3, the DNA is TGCAGCGTTGAAGATCTCGGTGGCTACACCTTC. Translated, it gives CSVEDLGGYTF.

This clone was found a few times. The chain is built from TRBV29-1 and TRBJ2-1; 10 bases line up with TRBD2. The germline CDR1 and CDR2 sequences are SQVTM and ANQGSEA. V was pared by 5 bases and J by 7 bases, with 8 bases of the junction left unmatched. The CDR3 is 14 amino acids. As DNA, the CDR3 is TGCAGCGTTAGAACTAGCGGGATTGTGAATGAGCAGTTCTTC. This encodes CSVRTSGIVNEQFF.

With regard to this clone: The same CDR3 can be traced to other DNA sequences in this sample. The chain is built from TRBV30 and TRBJ1-1, with 8 nucleotides matching TRBD1. Germline CDR1 reads GTSNPN; CDR2 reads SVGIG (reference sequence). The CDR3 length is 13 residues. The junction had 3 bases not matched to a gene; V was cut back by 1 base and J by 5 bases. CDR3 sequence reads: CAWSATGGTEAFF. DNA for the CDR3: TGTGCCTGGAGTGCAACAGGGGGTACTGAAGCTTTCTTT.

The chain couples TRBV20-1 to TRBJ1-3; D remains unclear. This CDR3 is 11 amino acids long. Germline V CDR1 and CDR2: DFQATT, SNEGSKA (reference sequence). V lost 0 bases, J lost 8 bases, and 5 bases lay in between. The CDR3: CSARDEYTIYF. In DNA form, the CDR3 reads TGCAGTGCTAGAGATGAGTACACCATATATTTT.

This clone was seen only a few times. V is TRBV30 and J is TRBJ1-5; D not resolved. Per the germline V gene, CDR1 is GTSNPN and CDR2 is SVGIG (reference sequence). This CDR3 is built from 12 residues. Deletions cut 1 base from V and 8 bases from J, with 9 bases between. The CDR3 region is CAWSAFSKPQHF. The CDR3 DNA is TGTGCCTGGAGTGCATTTAGTAAGCCCCAGCATTTT. Full variable domain (remainder filled in from reference TRBV30 and TRBJ1-5): SQTIHQWPATLVQPVGSPLSLECTVEGTSNPNLYWYRQAAGRGLQLLFYSVGIGQISSEVPQNLSASRPQDRQFILSSKKLLLSDSGFYLCAWSAFSKPQHFGDGTRLSIL.

This chain links TRBV29-1 with TRBJ2-3; D is uncertain. Germline-derived CDR1 and CDR2 are SQVTM and ANQGSEA. Trimming took off 7 bases at V and 0 bases at J, with 11 bases between the two ends. This CDR3 is built from 13 residues. CDR3 nucleotides: TGCAGCGGGCGTCTAGGCAGCACAGATACGCAGTATTTT. Amino acids: CSGRLGSTDTQYF.

The chain combines TRBV7-9 with TRBJ2-5; 7 nucleotides line up with TRBD1. CDR3 length: 15 residues. Germline CDR1 SEHNR, CDR2 FQNEAQ (reference sequence). Trimming removed 5 bases from V and 2 bases from J; junction bases left unmatched: 8. Written as DNA, the CDR3 is TGTGCCAGCAGCGATACGACAGGGTCTCAAGAGACCCAGTACTTC. This gives the protein CASSDTTGSQETQYF.

This sequence joins TRBV25-1 and TRBJ2-5, with a tentative D call TRBD2 (6 bases). In germline, CDR1 is MGHDK, CDR2 SYGVNS. The CDR3 length is 14 residues. V dropped 1 base and J dropped 4 bases, with 10 bases sitting between them. The CDR3 is CASSEFRGSETQYF. Written as DNA, the CDR3 is TGTGCCAGCAGTGAATTCCGGGGGTCAGAGACCCAGTACTTC.